This TCR beta chain is from a study of Ad26.COV2.S vaccination and SARS-CoV-2 variants. Specified treatment: over 15 received Ad26.COV2.S at low or high dose, single or two shots; about 5 received placebo; per-sample allocation not given. Samples came from day 63 after the first vaccine or placebo injection. The germline gives CDR1 MNHEY, CDR2 SVGAGI. V dropped 6 bases and J dropped 1 base, with 9 bases sitting between them. CDR3 length: 13 residues. Profiling relied on immunoSEQ multiplex PCR, and the TCRdb table lists in-frame clones only, not all of them. The sample lists about 440,000 clones, 90% seen once, with approximately 4.5% in the top ten. The count of this clone is one.

Sample: peripheral blood, taken in a trial of Ad26.COV2.S vaccine versus placebo. The chain recombines TRBV6-5 with TRBJ1-1; D not resolved. The TCR comes from a person aged 18 to 65 who received the Ad26.COV2.S COVID-19 vaccine or a placebo. The CDR3 bases are TGTGCCAGCAGGTTTCTTGAGAACACTGAAGCTTTCTTT. Translation: CASRFLENTEAFF.